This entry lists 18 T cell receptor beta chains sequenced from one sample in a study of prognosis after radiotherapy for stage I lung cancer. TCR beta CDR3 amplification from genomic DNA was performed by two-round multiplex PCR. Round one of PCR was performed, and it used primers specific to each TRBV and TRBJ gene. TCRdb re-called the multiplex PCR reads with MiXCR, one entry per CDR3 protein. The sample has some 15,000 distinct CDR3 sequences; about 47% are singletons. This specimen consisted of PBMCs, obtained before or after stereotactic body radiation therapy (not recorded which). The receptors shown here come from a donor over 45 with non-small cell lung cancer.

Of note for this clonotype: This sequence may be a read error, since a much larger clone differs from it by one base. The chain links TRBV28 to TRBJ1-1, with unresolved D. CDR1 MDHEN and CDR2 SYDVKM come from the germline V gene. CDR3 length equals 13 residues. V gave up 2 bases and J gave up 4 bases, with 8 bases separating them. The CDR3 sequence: CASSLPGSTEAFF. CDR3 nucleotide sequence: TGTGCCAGCAGTTTACCAGGCTCCACTGAAGCTTTCTTT.

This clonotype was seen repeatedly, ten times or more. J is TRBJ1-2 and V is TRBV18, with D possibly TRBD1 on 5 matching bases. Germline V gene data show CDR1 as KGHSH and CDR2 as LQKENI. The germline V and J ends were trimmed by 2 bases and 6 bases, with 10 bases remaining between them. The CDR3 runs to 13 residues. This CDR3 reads CASSPDSVDGYTF. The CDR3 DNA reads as TGTGCCAGCTCACCAGACAGTGTGGATGGCTACACCTTC.

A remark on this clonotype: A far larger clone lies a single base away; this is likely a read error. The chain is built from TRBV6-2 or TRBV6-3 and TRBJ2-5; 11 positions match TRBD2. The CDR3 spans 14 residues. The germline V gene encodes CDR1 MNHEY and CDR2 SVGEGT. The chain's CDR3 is CVSIGLAGQETQYF. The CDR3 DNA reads TGTGTCAGCATCGGACTAGCGGGCCAAGAGACCCAGTACTTC.

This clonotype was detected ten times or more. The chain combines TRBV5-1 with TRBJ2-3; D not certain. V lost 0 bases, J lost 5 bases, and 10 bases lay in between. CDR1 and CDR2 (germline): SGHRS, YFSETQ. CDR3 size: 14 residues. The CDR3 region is CASSLEQDGDTQYF. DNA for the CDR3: TGCGCCAGCAGCTTGGAGCAGGATGGAGATACGCAGTATTTT.

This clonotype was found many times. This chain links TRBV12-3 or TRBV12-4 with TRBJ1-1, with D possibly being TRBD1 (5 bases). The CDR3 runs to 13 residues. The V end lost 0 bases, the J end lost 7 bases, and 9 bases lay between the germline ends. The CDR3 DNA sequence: TGTGCCAGCAGTTTAGCGCGGGGGGGTGAAGCTTTCTTT. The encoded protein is CASSLARGGEAFF.

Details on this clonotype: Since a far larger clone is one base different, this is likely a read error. CDR3 region: CASSYSIGGFEQYF. The CDR3 DNA follows: TGTGCCAGCAGTTACTCGATAGGGGGATTCGAGCAGTACTTC. J is TRBJ2-7 and V is TRBV6-4; D perhaps matches TRBD1 (6 bases). CDR3 size: 14 residues. Germline CDR1 and CDR2: MRHNA and SNTAGT.

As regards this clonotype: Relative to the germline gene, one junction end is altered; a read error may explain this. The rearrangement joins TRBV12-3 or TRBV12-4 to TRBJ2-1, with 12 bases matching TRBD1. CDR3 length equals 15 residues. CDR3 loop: CASMGGQGALYDQFF. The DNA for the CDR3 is TGTGCCAGCATGGGGGGACAGGGGGCGTTATATGATCAGTTCTTC.

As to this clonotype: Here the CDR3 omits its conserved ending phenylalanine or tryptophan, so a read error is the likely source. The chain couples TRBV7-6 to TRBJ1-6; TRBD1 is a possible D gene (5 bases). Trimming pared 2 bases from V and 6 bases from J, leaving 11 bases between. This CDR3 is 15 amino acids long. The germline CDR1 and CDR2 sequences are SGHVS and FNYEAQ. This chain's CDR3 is CASSLKPGSNSPLHY. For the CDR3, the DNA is TGTGCCAGCAGCTTAAAGCCAGGGTCTAATTCACCCCTCCACTAT.

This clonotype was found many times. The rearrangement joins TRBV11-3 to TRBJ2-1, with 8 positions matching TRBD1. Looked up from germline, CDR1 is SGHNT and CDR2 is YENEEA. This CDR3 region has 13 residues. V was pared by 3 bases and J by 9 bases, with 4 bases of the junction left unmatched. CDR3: CASSFGQGSEQFF. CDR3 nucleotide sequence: TGTGCCAGCAGCTTTGGACAGGGAAGTGAGCAGTTCTTC. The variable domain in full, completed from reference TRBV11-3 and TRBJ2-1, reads EAGVVQSPRYKIIEKKQPVAFWCNPISGHNTLYWYLQNLGQGPELLIRYENEEAVDDSQLPKDRFSAERLKGVDSTLKIQPAELGDSAVYLCASSFGQGSEQFFGPGTRLTVL.

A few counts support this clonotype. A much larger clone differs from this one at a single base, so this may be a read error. CDR3 nucleotide sequence: TGTGCCATCGGGAACCGGGACAGGGGGTTCGAGCAGTACTTC. Protein sequence: CAIGNRDRGFEQYF. The V and J genes are TRBV10-3 and TRBJ2-7; 11 bases are shared with TRBD1. Germline V gene sequence: CDR1 ENHRY, CDR2 SYGVKD. Unmatched junction bases numbered 9, after V lost 8 bases and J lost 6 bases. The CDR3 totals 14 residues.

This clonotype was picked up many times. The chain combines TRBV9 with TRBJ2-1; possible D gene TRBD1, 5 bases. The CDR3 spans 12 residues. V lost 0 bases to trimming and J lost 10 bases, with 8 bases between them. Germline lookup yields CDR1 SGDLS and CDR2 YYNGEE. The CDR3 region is CASSVGQKEQFF. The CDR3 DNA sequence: TGTGCCAGCAGCGTAGGACAGAAGGAGCAGTTCTTC.

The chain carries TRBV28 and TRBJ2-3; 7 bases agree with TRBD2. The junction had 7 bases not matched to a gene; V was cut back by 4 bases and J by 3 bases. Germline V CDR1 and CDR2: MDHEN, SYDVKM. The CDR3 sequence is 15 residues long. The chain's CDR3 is CASSSGERDTDTQYF. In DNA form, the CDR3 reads TGTGCCAGCAGTTCCGGGGAGCGGGATACAGATACGCAGTATTTT.

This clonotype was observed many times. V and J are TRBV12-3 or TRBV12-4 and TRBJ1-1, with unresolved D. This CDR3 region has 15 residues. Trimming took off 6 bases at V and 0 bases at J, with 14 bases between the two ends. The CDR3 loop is CASRSFRFMNTEAFF. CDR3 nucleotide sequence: TGTGCCAGCAGGTCTTTCCGGTTTATGAACACTGAAGCTTTCTTT.

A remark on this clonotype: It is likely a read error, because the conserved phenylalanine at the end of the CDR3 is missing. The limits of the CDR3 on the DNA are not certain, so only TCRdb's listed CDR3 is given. The CDR3 region is CASNTPGQ. The chain has TRBV28 and TRBJ1-6; the table names TRBD1, a call not compared with the DNA. The CDR3 contains 8 residues when both ends are counted. The germline CDR1 and CDR2 sequences are MDHEN and SYDVKM.

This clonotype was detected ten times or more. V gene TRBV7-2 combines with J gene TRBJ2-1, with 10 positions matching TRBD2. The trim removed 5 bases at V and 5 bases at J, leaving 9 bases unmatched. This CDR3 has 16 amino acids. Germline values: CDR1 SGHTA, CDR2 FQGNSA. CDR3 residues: CASSLRSGRENNEQFF. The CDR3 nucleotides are TGTGCCAGCAGCCTACGGAGCGGGAGGGAAAACAATGAGCAGTTCTTC.

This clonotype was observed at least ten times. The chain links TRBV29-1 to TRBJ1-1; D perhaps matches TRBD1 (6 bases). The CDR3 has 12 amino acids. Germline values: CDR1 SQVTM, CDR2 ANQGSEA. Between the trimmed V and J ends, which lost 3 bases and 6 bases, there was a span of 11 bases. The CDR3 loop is CSVDTGPAEAFF. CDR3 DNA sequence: TGCAGCGTTGATACAGGGCCCGCTGAAGCTTTCTTT.

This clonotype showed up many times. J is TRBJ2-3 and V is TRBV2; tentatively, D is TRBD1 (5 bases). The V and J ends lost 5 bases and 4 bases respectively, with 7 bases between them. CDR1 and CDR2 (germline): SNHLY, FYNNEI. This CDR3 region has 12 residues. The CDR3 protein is CASSRGSDTQYF. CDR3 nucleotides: TGTGCCAGCAGTAGGGGATCAGATACGCAGTATTTT. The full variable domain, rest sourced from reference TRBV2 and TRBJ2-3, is EPEVTQTPSHQVTQMGQEVILRCVPISNHLYFYWYRQILGQKVEFLVSFYNNEISEKSEIFDDQFSVERPDGSNFTLKIRSTKLEDSAMYFCASSRGSDTQYFGPGTRLTVL.

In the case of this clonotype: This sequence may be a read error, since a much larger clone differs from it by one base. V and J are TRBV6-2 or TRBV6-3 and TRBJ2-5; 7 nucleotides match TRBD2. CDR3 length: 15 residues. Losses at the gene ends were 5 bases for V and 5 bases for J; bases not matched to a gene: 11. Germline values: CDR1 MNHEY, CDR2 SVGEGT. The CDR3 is CASSNRLSGGETQYF. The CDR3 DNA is TGTGCCAGCAGTAACCGACTATCGGGAGGTGAGACCCAGTACTTC.